This T cell receptor beta chain was found in a study of blood T cell repertoires in COVID-19. Study-level background: Sample material is recorded as cDNA or gDNA derived from T cells, B-cell-depleted T cells, or PBMCs.

Methods used by the authors: Nucleated cell number was recorded as an estimate derived from reference gene primer amplification. Assay used: immunoSEQ multiplex PCR; TCRdb lists only in-frame clones, some missing. That table gives V, J and clone size, and the DNA gave D and trimming. The table has approximately 130,000 clones, approximately 85% seen once. This CDR3 is built from 14 residues. Germline V CDR1 and CDR2: KGHDR, SFDVKD. V shed 4 bases and J 2 bases; nucleotides not matched to a gene: 2. The clonotype was recovered from a human donor in a cohort sampled during active COVID-19. The gene calls are TRBV24-1 and TRBJ2-3; 7 positions agree with TRBD2. Material: peripheral blood. The CDR3: CATSDRGVTDTQYF. CDR3 bases: TGTGCCACCAGTGACCGGGGGGTCACAGATACGCAGTATTTT.